In its sample, the clone carrying this T cell receptor beta chain was seen many times. This entry comes from a study of identical twins. TCRdb ran MiXCR on the 5' RACE reads and lists one entry per CDR3 protein. Altogether fewer than 650,000 distinct CDR3 sequences are present, roughly 7.2% being singletons, with the ten largest covering 1.6%. The CDR3 extends over 14 amino acids. Trimming took 3 bases from V and 6 from J, leaving 14 bases between them. This sample also appeared in a second study, on yellow fever vaccine responses in identical twins.

V is TRBV12-3 or TRBV12-4 and J is TRBJ1-1; D might be TRBD1 (5 bases). This TCR came from a young woman in good health. Material for sequencing was PBMCs. The CDR3 reads CASSLMRGSAEAFF. The CDR3 DNA reads TGTGCCAGCAGTTTGATGCGGGGCTCCGCTGAAGCTTTCTTT.